This T cell receptor beta chain was identified during a study of T cells in Graves' hyperthyroidism and ophthalmopathy. The study, taken as a whole, reports: The blood repertoire included most of the expanded thyroid clonotypes above 0.001.

RNA transcripts gave rise to amplified TCR beta CDR3 regions. The HTBI primer set was used in a first-round RT-PCR of the TCR CDR3. TCRdb redid the calling of the multiplex PCR reads with MiXCR, one entry per CDR3 protein. The data contain 400,000 to 450,000 distinct CDR3 sequences, about 15% of them singletons. Comment on this clonotype: Its target is not known.

Germline CDR1 is LGHNA and CDR2 is YNFKEQ. Trimming stripped 1 base from V and 0 bases from J, with 15 bases between. This CDR3 has 17 residues. The J gene is TRBJ1-1, the V gene TRBV4-2; perhaps TRBD1 as D (5 bases). Material: blood. The TCR originated in a man aged 18 to 30 with Graves' ophthalmopathy. This chain's CDR3 is CASSQGPGTDLNTEAFF. The CDR3 nucleotides read TGTGCCAGCAGCCAAGGTCCCGGGACGGATTTGAACACTGAAGCTTTCTTT.